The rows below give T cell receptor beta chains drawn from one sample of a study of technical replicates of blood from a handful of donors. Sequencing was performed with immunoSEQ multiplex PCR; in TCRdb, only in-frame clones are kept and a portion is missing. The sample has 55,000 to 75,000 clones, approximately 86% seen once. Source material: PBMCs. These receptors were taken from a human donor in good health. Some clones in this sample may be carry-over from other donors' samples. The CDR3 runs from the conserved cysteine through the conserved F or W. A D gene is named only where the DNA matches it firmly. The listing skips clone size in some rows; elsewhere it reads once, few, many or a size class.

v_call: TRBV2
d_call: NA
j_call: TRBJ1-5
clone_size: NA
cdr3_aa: CASSENKSNQPQHF
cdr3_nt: TGTGCCAGCAGTGAAAACAAAAGCAATCAGCCCCAGCATTTT

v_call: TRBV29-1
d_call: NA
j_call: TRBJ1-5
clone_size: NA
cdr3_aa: CSVGGGGNQPQHF
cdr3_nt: TGCAGCGTTGGCGGGGGGGGCAATCAGCCCCAGCATTTT

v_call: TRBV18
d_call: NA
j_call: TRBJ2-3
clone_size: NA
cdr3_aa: CASSPRETDTQYF
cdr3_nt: TGTGCCAGCTCACCGAGGGAGACAGATACGCAGTATTTT

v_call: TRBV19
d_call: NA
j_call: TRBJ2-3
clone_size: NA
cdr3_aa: CASSISSRQGGTLGQYF
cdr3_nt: TGTGCCAGTAGTATATCCTCTCGACAAGGCGGGACCCTTGGGCAGTATTTT

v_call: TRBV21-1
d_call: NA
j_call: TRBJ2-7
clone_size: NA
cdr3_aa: CASSSPGLRYEQYF
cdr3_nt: TGTGCCAGCAGCTCTCCGGGACTCCGCTACGAGCAGTACTTC

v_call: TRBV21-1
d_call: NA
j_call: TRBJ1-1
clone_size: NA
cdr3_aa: CASSKGATPTAEAFF
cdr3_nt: TGTGCCAGCAGCAAAGGCGCAACTCCGACAGCTGAAGCTTTCTTT

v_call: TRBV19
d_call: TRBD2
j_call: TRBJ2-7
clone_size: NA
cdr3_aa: CASSTGLDAYEQYF
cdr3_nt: TGTGCCAGTAGTACCGGACTAGACGCCTACGAGCAGTACTTC

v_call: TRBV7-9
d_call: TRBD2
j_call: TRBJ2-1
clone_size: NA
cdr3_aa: CASSLNTGTSSPFF
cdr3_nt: TGTGCCAGCAGCTTAAATACCGGGACTAGTAGTCCGTTCTTC

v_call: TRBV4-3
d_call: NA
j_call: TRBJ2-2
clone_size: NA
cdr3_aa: CASREGKATGELFF
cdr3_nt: TGCGCCAGCAGAGAGGGAAAGGCGACCGGGGAGCTGTTTTTT

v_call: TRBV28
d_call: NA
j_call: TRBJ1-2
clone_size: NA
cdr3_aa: CASSRPQDGYTF
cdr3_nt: TGTGCCAGCAGTCGCCCGCAGGATGGCTACACCTTC

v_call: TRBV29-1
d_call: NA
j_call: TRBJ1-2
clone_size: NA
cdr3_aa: CSVYVEFNYGYTF
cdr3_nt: TGCAGCGTGTATGTGGAGTTTAACTATGGCTACACCTTC

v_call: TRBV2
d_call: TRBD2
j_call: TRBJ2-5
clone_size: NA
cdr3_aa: CASSERTSGGALETQYF
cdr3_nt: TGTGCCAGCAGTGAACGGACTAGCGGGGGGGCCCTAGAGACCCAGTACTTC

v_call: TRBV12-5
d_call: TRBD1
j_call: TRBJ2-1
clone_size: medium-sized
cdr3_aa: CASGDPGQGATNEQFF
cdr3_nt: TGTGCTAGTGGTGACCCGGGACAGGGGGCGACCAATGAGCAGTTCTTC

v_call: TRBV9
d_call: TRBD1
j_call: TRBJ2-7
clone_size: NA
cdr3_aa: CASSVGTDFSYEQYF
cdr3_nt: TGTGCCAGCAGCGTCGGGACAGATTTCTCCTACGAGCAGTACTTC

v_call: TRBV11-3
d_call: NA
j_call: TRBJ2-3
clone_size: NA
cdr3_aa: CASSHRGSPDTQYF
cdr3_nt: TGTGCCAGCAGCCACCGGGGTAGCCCAGATACGCAGTATTTT